This T cell receptor beta chain was identified during a study of regulatory T cells in long-lasting Graves disease. In building TCR beta libraries, iRepertoire HTBI primers were used together with Arm-PCR of CDR3 regions. TCRdb ran MiXCR on the multiplex PCR reads and lists one entry per CDR3 protein. The sample includes under 450,000 distinct CDR3 sequences, 16% of them seen just once. Time point reported: newly diagnosed GD, antithyroid drugs for less than 3 months. Extracted RNA from PBMCs served as the source of the TCR library. A volume of roughly 8.4 milliliters of peripheral blood was collected in EDTA tubes. This clonotype has a count of ten or more. The same data also contributed to another study, on T cells in Graves' hyperthyroidism and ophthalmopathy.

This clonotype was sampled from a woman aged 18-29 years with Graves disease. Sequences were derived from peripheral blood mononuclear cells (PBMCs), sampled at new diagnosis, from a patient treated with antithyroid drugs.

The CDR3 reads CSVELRSSYNEQFF. DNA of the CDR3: TGCAGCGTTGAGCTACGCAGCTCCTACAATGAGCAGTTCTTC. The chain is built from TRBV29-1 and TRBJ2-1, with D unclear. V dropped 3 bases and J dropped 0 bases, with 9 bases sitting between them. There are 14 residues in the CDR3. CDR1 is SQVTM and CDR2 is ANQGSEA in the germline V gene.